This TCR beta chain was identified in a study of T cell repertoires in cytomegalovirus infection. Worth noting for this clonotype: The antigen is not known.

TCRdb analysed the reads with MiXCR anew, one entry per CDR3 protein. The table includes roughly 500,000 distinct CDR3 sequences, more than 30% detected once. CDR3 length: 16 amino acids. The germline V gene has CDR1 SGHVS and CDR2 FNYEAQ. Unmatched junction bases numbered 4, after V lost 2 bases and J lost 0 bases. The clonotype originates from a human donor in good health (CMV status not recorded). Some clones in this sample may be carry-over from other donors' samples. Sequences were derived from cultured PBMCs, sampled from culture after CMV antigen stimulation. V is TRBV7-6 and J is TRBJ2-7; 10 nucleotides agree with TRBD1. The CDR3 loop reads CASSLIGTGDSYEQYF. The CDR3 coding sequence is TGTGCCAGCAGCTTAATCGGGACAGGGGACTCCTACGAGCAGTACTTC.